The rows below give T cell receptor beta chains drawn from one sample of a study of blood T cell repertoires in COVID-19. The protocol was immunoSEQ multiplex PCR, while the TCRdb copy is restricted to in-frame clones and leaves out a portion. The table has approximately 450,000 clones, around 88% seen once. The material sequenced was peripheral blood. Receptor source: a woman between 25 and 40 years old with acute or convalescent COVID-19. Both conserved end residues are part of each CDR3. Each record gives: clone size, D gene, V gene, J gene, CDR3 protein, CDR3 DNA. D genes are given only for firm matches. Size tells how often a clone was seen (once, few, many) or the class of an expanded clone, and some rows leave it out.

clone size: .
D gene: TRBD2
V gene: TRBV4-1
J gene: TRBJ2-1
CDR3 protein: CASSQIKRGGGEQFF
CDR3 DNA: TGCGCCAGCAGCCAAATAAAGCGGGGGGGCGGTGAGCAGTTCTTC

clone size: .
D gene: .
V gene: TRBV11-2
J gene: TRBJ2-3
CDR3 protein: CASRNTGDTQYF
CDR3 DNA: TGTGCCAGCAGGAACACAGGTGATACGCAGTATTTT

clone size: .
D gene: .
V gene: TRBV24-1
J gene: TRBJ1-5
CDR3 protein: CATSDPRTKTDQPQHF
CDR3 DNA: TGTGCCACCAGTGATCCCCGGACAAAAACAGATCAGCCCCAGCATTTT

clone size: .
D gene: .
V gene: TRBV3-1/TRBV3-2
J gene: TRBJ2-5
CDR3 protein: CASSQGGRERMAQYF
CDR3 DNA: TGTGCCAGCAGCCAAGGTGGAAGGGAGCGAATGGCCCAGTACTTC

clone size: .
D gene: TRBD1
V gene: TRBV2
J gene: TRBJ2-5
CDR3 protein: CASSESQGVYYGETQYF
CDR3 DNA: TGTGCCAGCAGTGAAAGTCAGGGGGTATACTACGGGGAGACCCAGTACTTC

clone size: .
D gene: .
V gene: TRBV19
J gene: TRBJ1-2
CDR3 protein: CASSISLRGGNYGYTF
CDR3 DNA: TGTGCCAGTAGTATATCATTGAGAGGGGGAAACTATGGCTACACCTTC

clone size: .
D gene: .
V gene: TRBV5-1
J gene: TRBJ1-4
CDR3 protein: CASSLNSPLANEKLFF
CDR3 DNA: TGCGCCAGCAGCTTAAACAGCCCTTTGGCTAATGAAAAACTGTTTTTT

clone size: many
D gene: TRBD1
V gene: TRBV6-6
J gene: TRBJ1-6
CDR3 protein: CASSHGQGGSPLHF
CDR3 DNA: TGTGCCAGCAGTCACGGACAGGGCGGTTCACCCCTCCACTTT

clone size: .
D gene: .
V gene: TRBV9
J gene: TRBJ2-5
CDR3 protein: CASSVLDFETQYF
CDR3 DNA: TGTGCCAGCAGCGTACTAGACTTCGAGACCCAGTACTTC

clone size: .
D gene: .
V gene: TRBV7-9
J gene: TRBJ1-1
CDR3 protein: CASSLARQTGGTEAFF
CDR3 DNA: TGTGCCAGCAGCTTAGCGCGACAAACCGGAGGCACTGAAGCTTTCTTT

clone size: .
D gene: TRBD1
V gene: TRBV5-1
J gene: TRBJ2-1
CDR3 protein: CASTGGTEEQFF
CDR3 DNA: TGCGCCAGCACAGGGGGCACGGAGGAGCAGTTCTTC

clone size: once
D gene: TRBD1
V gene: TRBV2
J gene: TRBJ1-6
CDR3 protein: CASTSGGKKPLHF
CDR3 DNA: TGTGCCAGCACGTCAGGGGGAAAAAAACCCCTCCACTTT

clone size: .
D gene: TRBD1
V gene: TRBV5-4
J gene: TRBJ2-6
CDR3 protein: CASRLGQGGGANVLTF
CDR3 DNA: TGTGCCAGCAGGCTGGGACAGGGAGGAGGGGCCAACGTCCTGACTTTC

clone size: once
D gene: .
V gene: TRBV27
J gene: TRBJ2-7
CDR3 protein: CASSLNPASGYEQYF
CDR3 DNA: TGTGCCAGCAGTTTAAACCCCGCGTCGGGATACGAGCAGTACTTC

clone size: .
D gene: .
V gene: TRBV21-1
J gene: TRBJ1-5
CDR3 protein: CASSKLADRGRGQPQHF
CDR3 DNA: TGTGCCAGCAGCAAACTGGCGGACAGGGGGCGCGGACAGCCCCAGCATTTT

clone size: .
D gene: TRBD1
V gene: TRBV5-6
J gene: TRBJ1-2
CDR3 protein: CASSFGDRGSGYTF
CDR3 DNA: TGTGCCAGCAGCTTTGGGGACAGGGGTTCTGGCTACACCTTC

clone size: .
D gene: TRBD1
V gene: TRBV5-1
J gene: TRBJ2-7
CDR3 protein: CASSQGQSYEQYF
CDR3 DNA: TGCGCCAGCAGTCAGGGACAGTCCTACGAGCAGTACTTC

clone size: .
D gene: .
V gene: TRBV7-9
J gene: TRBJ2-2
CDR3 protein: CASSLYEVGELFF
CDR3 DNA: TGTGCCAGCAGCTTATATGAGGTCGGGGAGCTGTTTTTT

clone size: .
D gene: TRBD2
V gene: TRBV5-5
J gene: TRBJ2-3
CDR3 protein: CASSRRGGPSTDTQYF
CDR3 DNA: TGTGCCAGCAGCCGGCGGGGGGGCCCGAGCACAGATACGCAGTATTTT

clone size: .
D gene: TRBD1
V gene: TRBV2
J gene: TRBJ1-5
CDR3 protein: CASMPGQGSFRNQPQHF
CDR3 DNA: TGTGCCAGCATGCCGGGACAGGGGAGTTTTCGCAATCAGCCCCAGCATTTT

clone size: .
D gene: .
V gene: TRBV6-2/TRBV6-3
J gene: TRBJ2-5
CDR3 protein: CASSIGQVGETQYF
CDR3 DNA: TGTGCCAGCAGTATTGGCCAGGTGGGAGAGACCCAGTACTTC

clone size: few
D gene: .
V gene: TRBV24-1
J gene: TRBJ1-3
CDR3 protein: CATSDLLSSGNTIYF
CDR3 DNA: TGTGCCACCAGTGATTTACTCTCATCTGGAAACACCATATATTTT

clone size: .
D gene: .
V gene: TRBV7-3
J gene: TRBJ2-1
CDR3 protein: CASSLQGRDEQFF
CDR3 DNA: TGTGCCAGCAGCTTACAGGGGCGGGATGAGCAGTTCTTC

clone size: .
D gene: TRBD1
V gene: TRBV27
J gene: TRBJ1-4
CDR3 protein: CASSSRTGRANEKLFF
CDR3 DNA: TGTGCCAGCAGTTCGCGGACAGGGCGCGCTAATGAAAAACTGTTTTTT

clone size: .
D gene: TRBD1
V gene: TRBV7-9
J gene: TRBJ1-3
CDR3 protein: CASSPTGEIGNTIYF
CDR3 DNA: TGTGCCAGCAGCCCAACAGGGGAGATCGGAAACACCATATATTTT

clone size: .
D gene: .
V gene: TRBV19
J gene: TRBJ2-6
CDR3 protein: CASSMTGSGANVLTF
CDR3 DNA: TGTGCCAGTAGTATGACAGGTTCTGGGGCCAACGTCCTGACTTTC

clone size: .
D gene: TRBD2
V gene: TRBV5-1
J gene: TRBJ2-1
CDR3 protein: CASSASGNEQFF
CDR3 DNA: TGCGCCAGCAGCGCTAGCGGGAATGAGCAGTTCTTC

clone size: .
D gene: TRBD1
V gene: TRBV10-3
J gene: TRBJ1-6
CDR3 protein: CAISEGTGHSPLHF
CDR3 DNA: TGTGCCATCAGTGAAGGGACAGGGCATTCACCCCTCCACTTT

clone size: .
D gene: TRBD2
V gene: TRBV5-1
J gene: TRBJ2-5
CDR3 protein: CASSLGERDQETQYF
CDR3 DNA: TGCGCCAGCAGCTTGGGGGAGCGGGATCAAGAGACCCAGTACTTC

clone size: once
D gene: TRBD1
V gene: TRBV18
J gene: TRBJ1-5
CDR3 protein: CASSKGQGADQPQHF
CDR3 DNA: TGTGCCAGCTCAAAGGGACAGGGGGCTGATCAGCCCCAGCATTTT

clone size: .
D gene: .
V gene: TRBV4-1
J gene: TRBJ2-7
CDR3 protein: CASSLGVDNEQYF
CDR3 DNA: TGCGCCAGCAGCCTCGGGGTAGACAACGAGCAGTACTTC

clone size: .
D gene: TRBD2
V gene: TRBV28
J gene: TRBJ2-3
CDR3 protein: CASSSSGGSTDTQYF
CDR3 DNA: TGTGCCAGCAGTTCCAGCGGGGGAAGCACAGATACGCAGTATTTT

clone size: .
D gene: .
V gene: TRBV19
J gene: TRBJ1-1
CDR3 protein: CASSSGLSPSKAFF
CDR3 DNA: TGTGCCAGTAGTAGTGGGCTCTCGCCCTCTAAAGCTTTCTTT

clone size: .
D gene: TRBD2
V gene: TRBV30
J gene: TRBJ2-2
CDR3 protein: CAWSGGAGDGGELFF
CDR3 DNA: TGTGCCTGGAGCGGCGGGGCGGGGGACGGTGGGGAGCTGTTTTTT

clone size: once
D gene: TRBD1
V gene: TRBV9
J gene: TRBJ2-5
CDR3 protein: CASSGGQGALETQYF
CDR3 DNA: TGTGCCAGCAGCGGGGGACAGGGGGCTTTGGAGACCCAGTACTTC

clone size: .
D gene: .
V gene: TRBV27
J gene: TRBJ1-6
CDR3 protein: CASSFYAGNNSPLHF
CDR3 DNA: TGTGCCAGCAGTTTTTACGCTGGCAATAATTCACCCCTCCACTTT

clone size: .
D gene: TRBD2
V gene: TRBV7-2
J gene: TRBJ2-7
CDR3 protein: CASSYSGGYSYEQYF
CDR3 DNA: TGTGCCAGCAGTTATAGCGGGGGGTACTCCTACGAGCAGTACTTC

clone size: once
D gene: .
V gene: TRBV2
J gene: TRBJ1-2
CDR3 protein: CASSGTPFSGYTF
CDR3 DNA: TGTGCCAGCAGTGGGACTCCGTTCAGCGGCTACACCTTC

clone size: .
D gene: .
V gene: TRBV15
J gene: TRBJ1-1
CDR3 protein: CATSRVVRVLREKAFF
CDR3 DNA: TGTGCCACCAGCAGAGTAGTCAGGGTTCTTCGAGAAAAAGCTTTCTTT

clone size: .
D gene: .
V gene: TRBV3-1/TRBV3-2
J gene: TRBJ2-7
CDR3 protein: CASSQGGPYEQYF
CDR3 DNA: TGTGCCAGCAGCCAGGGGGGGCCCTACGAGCAGTACTTC

clone size: .
D gene: TRBD2
V gene: TRBV10-2
J gene: TRBJ2-5
CDR3 protein: CASSPWEGKETQYF
CDR3 DNA: TGCGCCAGCAGTCCTTGGGAGGGTAAAGAGACCCAGTACTTC

clone size: once
D gene: TRBD1
V gene: TRBV12-5
J gene: TRBJ2-1
CDR3 protein: CASGPGQGFGEQFF
CDR3 DNA: TGTGCTAGTGGGCCGGGACAGGGGTTCGGGGAGCAGTTCTTC

clone size: .
D gene: .
V gene: TRBV19
J gene: TRBJ1-1
CDR3 protein: CASSYGGFNTEAFF
CDR3 DNA: TGTGCCAGTAGTTATGGGGGGTTTAACACTGAAGCTTTCTTT

clone size: once
D gene: .
V gene: TRBV5-1
J gene: TRBJ1-2
CDR3 protein: CASSSPSSNYGYTF
CDR3 DNA: TGCGCCAGCAGCTCTCCGTCCTCTAACTATGGCTACACCTTC

clone size: once
D gene: .
V gene: TRBV28
J gene: TRBJ1-1
CDR3 protein: CASQGGYTEAFF
CDR3 DNA: TGTGCCAGCCAGGGTGGATACACTGAAGCTTTCTTT

clone size: .
D gene: TRBD1
V gene: TRBV5-1
J gene: TRBJ2-7
CDR3 protein: CASSLVQGAYEQYF
CDR3 DNA: TGCGCCAGCAGCTTGGTACAGGGGGCTTACGAGCAGTACTTC

clone size: .
D gene: TRBD2
V gene: TRBV30
J gene: TRBJ2-3
CDR3 protein: CAWGLKRGKLLTDTQYF
CDR3 DNA: TGTGCCTGGGGTCTTAAGCGGGGAAAACTTCTAACAGATACGCAGTATTTT

clone size: .
D gene: .
V gene: TRBV28
J gene: TRBJ2-1
CDR3 protein: CASRPTRGSANEQFF
CDR3 DNA: TGTGCCAGCAGACCGACTAGAGGGTCGGCAAATGAGCAGTTCTTC

clone size: .
D gene: .
V gene: TRBV2
J gene: TRBJ1-2
CDR3 protein: CASSAEGRRPGYTF
CDR3 DNA: TGTGCCAGCAGTGCGGAGGGACGGCGCCCGGGCTACACCTTC

clone size: .
D gene: TRBD2
V gene: TRBV4-1
J gene: TRBJ2-1
CDR3 protein: CASSQDASGGATLEQFF
CDR3 DNA: TGCGCCAGCAGCCAAGACGCTAGCGGGGGGGCCACTCTTGAGCAGTTCTTC

clone size: .
D gene: .
V gene: TRBV3-1/TRBV3-2
J gene: TRBJ1-2
CDR3 protein: CASKTSGLEYGYTF
CDR3 DNA: TGTGCCAGCAAAACGTCGGGTTTAGAGTATGGCTACACCTTC

clone size: .
D gene: TRBD1
V gene: TRBV6-6
J gene: TRBJ1-2
CDR3 protein: CASRPDRGQPHYGYTF
CDR3 DNA: TGTGCCAGCAGACCAGACAGGGGCCAACCACACTATGGCTACACCTTC

clone size: .
D gene: .
V gene: TRBV9
J gene: TRBJ1-1
CDR3 protein: CASSPQDGNTEAFF
CDR3 DNA: TGTGCCAGCAGCCCACAGGACGGGAACACTGAAGCTTTCTTT

clone size: .
D gene: TRBD2
V gene: TRBV7-9
J gene: TRBJ2-1
CDR3 protein: CASSLGRDYQFF
CDR3 DNA: TGTGCCAGCAGCTTAGGACGGGACTACCAGTTCTTC

clone size: .
D gene: .
V gene: TRBV18
J gene: TRBJ2-3
CDR3 protein: CASSPSGSYTDTQYF
CDR3 DNA: TGTGCCAGCTCACCATCGGGGTCCTACACAGATACGCAGTATTTT

clone size: .
D gene: TRBD1
V gene: TRBV5-1
J gene: TRBJ2-1
CDR3 protein: CASSLDQGAYNEQFF
CDR3 DNA: TGCGCCAGCAGCTTGGATCAGGGGGCATACAATGAGCAGTTCTTC

clone size: .
D gene: .
V gene: TRBV27
J gene: TRBJ1-1
CDR3 protein: CASSLSTGTATYGRAFF
CDR3 DNA: TGTGCCAGCAGTTTATCCACAGGTACGGCCACCTACGGCAGGGCTTTCTTT

clone size: .
D gene: .
V gene: TRBV19
J gene: TRBJ2-2
CDR3 protein: CASSIIGRSNTGELFF
CDR3 DNA: TGTGCCAGTAGTATAATCGGCAGGTCGAACACCGGGGAGCTGTTTTTT

clone size: .
D gene: .
V gene: TRBV6-2/TRBV6-3
J gene: TRBJ2-5
CDR3 protein: CASSSRETQYF
CDR3 DNA: TGTGCCAGCAGTTCCCGGGAGACCCAGTACTTC

clone size: .
D gene: TRBD2
V gene: TRBV7-8
J gene: TRBJ2-1
CDR3 protein: CASSLEGGYNEQFF
CDR3 DNA: TGTGCCAGCAGCTTAGAGGGAGGGTACAATGAGCAGTTCTTC